The T cell receptor beta chain under discussion was sequenced for a study of blood T cell repertoires in COVID-19. About the research overall: Donors in the United States, Italy and Spain gave samples during acute or convalescent COVID-19.

Participants spanned ages about 18 to 90 years and resided in roughly 22 US areas. Only in-frame clones appear in the TCRdb table, and some are missing; sequencing was by immunoSEQ multiplex PCR. The table shows over 250,000 clones, with more than 90% occurring only once. This clonotype was sampled from a man aged 60 to 75 who had recovered from COVID-19. Sequencing was carried out using PBMCs or T cells enriched from blood (not recorded which).

The CDR3 is CASSLVQGGSEKLFF. In nucleotides, the CDR3 is TGCGCCAGCAGCTTGGTCCAGGGGGGAAGTGAAAAACTGTTTTTT. The chain couples TRBV5-1 to TRBJ1-4; TRBD1 matches 7 bases. Germline values: CDR1 SGHRS, CDR2 YFSETQ. V was clipped by 0 bases and J by 7 bases; unmatched bases: 6. The CDR3 runs 15 residues. The complete variable domain, with remaining parts taken from reference TRBV5-1 and TRBJ1-4, reads KAGVTQTPRYLIKTRGQQVTLSCSPISGHRSVSWYQQTPGQGLQFLFEYFSETQRNKGNFPGRFSGRQFSNSRSEMNVSTLELGDSALYLCASSLVQGGSEKLFFGSGTQLSVL.